One sample yielded the 29 T cell receptor beta chains listed below, sequenced in a study of CD8 T cells in ankylosing spondylitis. TCRdb fed the 5' RACE reads into MiXCR, producing one record per CDR3 protein. The sample holds tens of thousands of distinct CDR3 sequences, around 26% seen once. Sequencing used blood, either unsorted or a sorted T cell fraction (not recorded which). The receptors stem from a male donor with ankylosing spondylitis or in good health (not recorded which).

This clonotype has just a few counts. The chain carries TRBV5-1 and TRBJ2-1; 7 positions match TRBD2. There are 17 residues in the CDR3. Germline V lookup: CDR1 SGHRS, CDR2 YFSETQ. J lost 2 bases, V lost 4 bases, and 12 bases had no gene match. This CDR3 reads CASSTNQLAATYNEQFF. The CDR3 nucleotides are TGCGCCAGCAGCACAAATCAGCTAGCGGCTACCTACAATGAGCAGTTCTTC.

The rearrangement links TRBV28 to TRBJ1-1; D gene uncertain. Per germline, CDR1 MDHEN and CDR2 SYDVKM. CDR3 size: 13 residues. V lost 6 bases and J lost 4, with 12 bases in between. CDR3 DNA sequence: TGTGCCAGCAGCCCCCCCGGGGTCACTGAAGCTTTCTTT. This translates into CASSPPGVTEAFF.

The chain is built from TRBV5-6 and TRBJ2-2, with D unclear. The CDR3 length is 12 residues. The V end was cut by 1 base, the J end by 7 bases, with 5 bases between. From germline, CDR1 is SGHDT and CDR2 YYEEEE. The CDR3 sequence is CASSLPIGELFF. In DNA, the CDR3 is TGTGCCAGCAGCTTGCCGATCGGGGAGCTGTTTTTT.

This sequence joins TRBV7-3 and TRBJ2-2; TRBD2 matches 12 bases. The germline V gene has CDR1 SGHTA and CDR2 FQGTGA. The CDR3 extends over 16 amino acids. The trim removed 6 bases at V and 0 bases at J, leaving 2 bases unmatched. The CDR3 reads CASSTSGGSNTGELFF. In DNA form, the CDR3 reads TGTGCCAGCAGTACTAGCGGGGGGTCGAACACCGGGGAGCTGTTTTTT.

The table lists this clonotype with a few counts. The chain couples TRBV14 to TRBJ1-1; D uncertain. The CDR3 is made up of 15 amino acids. Germline lookup yields CDR1 SGHDN and CDR2 FVKESK. Trimming removed 4 bases from V and 5 bases from J, with 17 bases in between. The CDR3 reads CASSLSLTGGTEAFF. The CDR3 nucleotides are TGTGCCAGCAGCCTCTCCCTGACTGGTGGGACTGAAGCTTTCTTT.

The rearrangement uses TRBV6-1 and TRBJ1-2; TRBD1 agrees at 11 bases. The CDR3 covers 17 residues. CDR1 is MNHNS, CDR2 SASEGT, per germline. After removal of 5 bases from V and 5 bases from J, the junction contained 13 bases not matched to a gene. This CDR3 reads CASSMFPGTGGKYGYTF. The DNA of the CDR3 is TGTGCCAGCAGTATGTTCCCCGGGACAGGGGGGAAATATGGCTACACCTTC.

V and J are TRBV7-9 and TRBJ2-1, with D possibly being TRBD2 (5 bases). Between the trimmed V and J ends, which lost 5 bases and 6 bases, there was a span of 14 bases. Germline V CDR1 and CDR2: SEHNR, FQNEAQ (reference sequence). The CDR3 totals 14 residues. CDR3 in DNA: TGTGCCAGCAGCCCGGACTTCGGGGTCAATGAGCAGTTCTTC. Translated, it gives CASSPDFGVNEQFF.

A few counts support this clonotype. The chain employs TRBV20-1 and TRBJ2-1; D might be TRBD1 or TRBD2, each matching 5 bases. The CDR3 is 16 amino acids. Germline CDR1 is DFQATT and CDR2 is SNEGSKA (reference sequence). V lost 0 bases and J lost 5, with 17 bases in between. CDR3 amino acids: CSARDARLGVNNEQFF. The CDR3 nucleotides read TGCAGTGCTAGAGATGCCCGGCTGGGGGTTAACAATGAGCAGTTCTTC.

In this sample, this clonotype turned up once. The junction does not match germline at one end; this may be a read error. V gene TRBV2 combines with J gene TRBJ1-1; no definite D call. Germline-derived CDR1 and CDR2 are SNHLY and FYNNEI. The CDR3 totals 15 residues. DNA of the CDR3: TGTGCCAGCAGGGGCGATATAGGATTGAAGACTGAAGCTTTCTTT. Protein: CASRGDIGLKTEAFF.

This clonotype was seen only a few times. In nucleotides, the CDR3 is TGCGCCAGCAGCTTGGAACCAGGGCGTGGAGAGCAGTACGTC. As protein: CASSLEPGRGEQYV. The chain has TRBV5-1 and TRBJ2-7; possible D gene TRBD1, 5 bases. Germline loops: CDR1 SGHRS, CDR2 YFSETQ. Between the trimmed V and J ends, which lost 0 bases and 7 bases, there was a span of 14 bases. This CDR3 is 14 amino acids long.

This clonotype appeared a few times. The chain employs TRBV20-1 and TRBJ2-3; 7 bases match TRBD1. The germline gives CDR1 DFQATT, CDR2 SNEGSKA (reference sequence). With 8 bases clipped from V and 2 bases from J, the junction kept 10 bases outside the gene matches. The CDR3 covers 14 residues. As DNA, the CDR3 is TGCAGTTTCCGCCGTGGGACAGACACAGATACGCAGTATTTT. Translation gives CSFRRGTDTDTQYF.

The gene calls are TRBV15 and TRBJ1-2, with D perhaps TRBD1 (5 bases). Germline lookup yields CDR1 LNHNV and CDR2 YYDKDF (reference sequence). CDR3 size: 16 residues. Trimming pared 0 bases from V and 8 bases from J, leaving 19 bases between. The CDR3 protein is CATSRDVASGSDGYTF. CDR3 sequence (DNA): TGTGCCACCAGCAGAGATGTGGCCTCAGGGTCGGACGGCTACACCTTC. The whole variable domain, remainder taken from reference TRBV15 and TRBJ1-2, is DAMVIQNPRYQVTQFGKPVTLSCSQTLNHNVMYWYQQKSSQAPKLLFHYYDKDFNNEADTPDNFQSRRPNTSFCFLDIRSPGLGDTAMYLCATSRDVASGSDGYTFGSGTRLTVV.

The V call is TRBV7-2, the J call TRBJ2-3; 7 bases are a match to TRBD2. Germline V gene sequence: CDR1 SGHTA, CDR2 FQGNSA. The CDR3 consists of 12 residues. V shed 5 bases, J shed 8 bases, and the junction held 4 bases outside the gene matches. CDR3 coding DNA: TGTGCCAGCAGCGGGCAGCGGGGTACGCAGTATTTT. Protein: CASSGQRGTQYF.

This rearrangement joins TRBV10-3 to TRBJ2-5; possibly TRBD2 for D (6 bases). This CDR3 contains 10 residues. CDR1 ENHRY and CDR2 SYGVKD come from the germline V gene. The V end was cut by 9 bases, the J end by 5 bases, with 7 bases between. CDR3 sequence (DNA): TGTGCCATAGGGAGGGAGACCCAGTACTTC. Translated, it gives CAIGRETQYF.

The rearrangement uses TRBV20-1 and TRBJ2-2, with no clear D. V was pared by 6 bases and J by 4 bases, with 15 bases between. Germline V lookup: CDR1 DFQATT, CDR2 SNEGSKA (reference sequence). This CDR3 has 14 amino acids. CDR3 residues: CSAPLTRGTGELFF. As DNA, the CDR3 is TGCAGTGCCCCCCTGACACGTGGCACCGGGGAGCTGTTTTTT.

This clonotype was seen more than once but under ten times. This chain uses TRBV15 with TRBJ1-4; TRBD1 might be the D (6 bases). The germline gives CDR1 LNHNV, CDR2 YYDKDF (reference sequence). The CDR3 runs 14 residues. V dropped 6 bases and J dropped 0 bases, with 8 bases sitting between them. This CDR3 reads CATRTGATNEKLFF. DNA of the CDR3: TGTGCCACCAGGACAGGTGCAACTAATGAAAAACTGTTTTTT.

This clonotype came up a few times. The chain employs TRBV20-1 and TRBJ1-2; D might be TRBD1 (6 bases). Deletions cut 3 bases from V and 6 bases from J, with 23 bases between. Germline lookup yields CDR1 DFQATT and CDR2 SNEGSKA (reference sequence). This CDR3 spans 16 amino acids. The chain's CDR3 is CSASRGAGVLINGYTF. In DNA form, the CDR3 reads TGCAGTGCTAGTCGGGGGGCTGGAGTCCTAATCAATGGCTACACCTTC.

This clonotype has more than one count but fewer than ten. CDR3 nucleotides: TGTGCCATCAACAGGGACAGCATTTATGGCTACACCTTC. Translated: CAINRDSIYGYTF. The chain combines TRBV10-3 with TRBJ1-2; 7 bases are shared with TRBD1. This CDR3 is built from 13 residues. The V gene's germline CDR1 is ENHRY and CDR2 SYGVKD. V lost 7 bases and J lost 5; bases outside the gene matches: 7.

This clonotype was seen just once. The chain joins TRBV28 to TRBJ2-4, with TRBD2 identical over 16 bases. The CDR3 consists of 21 residues. Germline assignment: CDR1 MDHEN and CDR2 SYDVKM. With V trimmed by 10 bases and J by 0 bases, 18 bases remained unmatched. CDR3 sequence (DNA): TGTGCCATTCGCGACGGGACAGCGGGACTAGCGGGAGGGATAGCCAAAAACATTCAGTACTTC. Translated, it gives CAIRDGTAGLAGGIAKNIQYF. The full variable domain, in which reference TRBV28 and TRBJ2-4 provide the parts outside the CDR3, is DVKVTQSSRYLVKRTGEKVFLECVQDMDHENMFWYRQDPGLGLRLIYFSYDVKMKEKGDIPEGYSVSREKKERFSLILESASTNQTSMYLCAIRDGTAGLAGGIAKNIQYFGAGTRLSVL.

The chain combines TRBV20-1 with TRBJ1-1; no clear D. V was cut by 3 bases and J by 1 base, with 3 bases left in between. CDR1 DFQATT and CDR2 SNEGSKA come from the germline V gene (reference sequence). The length of the CDR3 is 11 residues. This chain's CDR3 is CSARENTEAFF. The CDR3 DNA sequence: TGCAGTGCTAGGGAGAACACTGAAGCTTTCTTT.

This clonotype has just a few counts. This chain joins TRBV6-1 and TRBJ1-1; tentative D call: TRBD1 (5 bases). Germline V lookup: CDR1 MNHNS, CDR2 SASEGT. CDR3 length: 13 residues. Trimming cost V 6 bases and J 8 bases, with 16 bases left between them. CDR3 sequence (DNA): TGTGCCAGCAGGGACCAGGGAGGGCTCGAAGCTTTCTTT. Protein: CASRDQGGLEAFF.

Ten or more counts support this clonotype. Mismatch with germline at one junction end may stem from a read error. The CDR3 loop is CASSADRDETQYF. The CDR3, as DNA: TGTGCTAGCAGCGCCGACAGGGACGAGACCCAGTACTTC. The chain employs TRBV7-7 and TRBJ2-5; 7 bases line up with TRBD1. This CDR3 has 13 residues. CDR1 and CDR2 from the germline V gene are SSHAT and FNYEAQ (reference sequence).

This clonotype was seen once. V usage is TRBV11-2 and J usage is TRBJ2-3, with D unclear. Trimming shortened V by 4 bases and J by 2 bases, and 16 bases separated the two germline ends. CDR1 is SGHAT and CDR2 is FQNNGV in the germline V gene. The CDR3 length is 16 residues. CDR3 sequence (DNA): TGTGCCAGCAGCTCTCGGACCACGGCGGCCACAGATACGCAGTATTTT. As protein: CASSSRTTAATDTQYF.

This clonotype has only one observation. This chain connects TRBV5-1 to TRBJ2-1; TRBD1 matches at 8 bases. This CDR3 region has 18 residues. After removal of 5 bases from V and 2 bases from J, the junction contained 15 bases not matched to a gene. Per germline, CDR1 SGHRS and CDR2 YFSETQ. CDR3 DNA sequence: TGCGCCAGCAGAGTAGGACAGGGCTTAAAGGGGACCTACAATGAGCAGTTCTTC. Translation gives CASRVGQGLKGTYNEQFF. Filled out from reference TRBV5-1 and TRBJ2-1, the complete variable domain reads KAGVTQTPRYLIKTRGQQVTLSCSPISGHRSVSWYQQTPGQGLQFLFEYFSETQRNKGNFPGRFSGRQFSNSRSEMNVSTLELGDSALYLCASRVGQGLKGTYNEQFFGPGTRLTVL.

Here the CDR3 DNA reads TGTGCCAGCAGTGAACCCACGGGGGGCTGGAGCACAGATACGCAGTATTTT. Its protein product is CASSEPTGGWSTDTQYF. The chain carries TRBV25-1 and TRBJ2-3; TRBD2 might be the D (7 bases). The CDR3 consists of 17 residues. Germline CDR1 is MGHDK and CDR2 is SYGVNS. V was clipped by 2 bases and J by 0 bases, with 15 bases between them.

The rearrangement links TRBV5-1 to TRBJ2-1, with D possibly TRBD2 on 6 matching bases. Trimming pared 4 bases from V and 7 bases from J, leaving 24 bases between. The germline CDR1 and CDR2 sequences are SGHRS and YFSETQ. This CDR3 contains 17 residues. CDR3 nucleotides: TGCGCCAGCAGCCGGATAAGGGACTTATTAAGAAAAAATGAGCAGTTCTTC. Amino acids: CASSRIRDLLRKNEQFF.

The chain links TRBV5-1 to TRBJ1-1; 12 bases are shared with TRBD1. Germline V lookup: CDR1 SGHRS, CDR2 YFSETQ. Trimming removed 0 bases from V and 0 bases from J; junction bases left unmatched: 6. This CDR3 has 18 amino acids. The CDR3 DNA follows: TGCGCCAGCAGCTTGGGGGCCGGGACAGGGGGCATGAACACTGAAGCTTTCTTT. This translates into CASSLGAGTGGMNTEAFF. Complete variable domain (other parts from reference TRBV5-1 and TRBJ1-1): KAGVTQTPRYLIKTRGQQVTLSCSPISGHRSVSWYQQTPGQGLQFLFEYFSETQRNKGNFPGRFSGRQFSNSRSEMNVSTLELGDSALYLCASSLGAGTGGMNTEAFFGQGTRLTVV.

A word on this clonotype: Just one base apart from a much larger clone, this may be a read error. The rearrangement joins TRBV20-1 to TRBJ1-2; a possible D gene is TRBD1 (5 bases). The CDR3 is 17 amino acids. Germline CDR1 is DFQATT and CDR2 is SNEGSKA (reference sequence). CDR3 sequence (DNA): TGCTGTGCTAGAGATCTCTCTCCGGCGGCAGGGTTTAGAGGCTACACCTTC. Translating gives CCARDLSPAAGFRGYTF.

Only a few counts were recorded for this clonotype. V usage is TRBV5-1 and J usage is TRBJ2-3; 8 bases are shared with TRBD2. Germline V gene lookup returns CDR1 SGHRS and CDR2 YFSETQ. This CDR3 spans 16 amino acids. V was clipped by 4 bases and J by 4 bases; unmatched bases: 11. CDR3 loop: CASSLVSGSGADTQYF. Written as DNA, the CDR3 is TGCGCCAGCAGCCTTGTGAGCGGGAGCGGTGCAGATACGCAGTATTTT.